This T cell receptor beta chain came from a study of blood T cell repertoires in COVID-19. Across the study: Both acute and convalescent COVID-19 samples were obtained from the United States, Italy and Spain.

The CDR3 spans 15 residues. Trimming stripped 0 bases from V and 4 bases from J, with 9 bases between. Germline CDR1 is MGHRA and CDR2 is YSYEKL. Only in-frame clones appear in the TCRdb table, and some are missing; sequencing was by immunoSEQ multiplex PCR. The sample lists about 43,000 clones, approximately 90% occurring once. This clonotype was obtained from an elderly woman with active COVID-19. The sequencing input was peripheral blood. The chain is built from TRBV4-1 and TRBJ2-2; D unresolved. In DNA form, the CDR3 reads TGCGCCAGCAGCCAAGATCATCCAGTCACCGGGGAGCTGTTTTTT. It yields the protein CASSQDHPVTGELFF.